This T cell receptor (beta chain) emerged from a study of T cell responses to AZD1222 COVID-19 vaccine. V lost 5 bases, J lost 13 bases, and 13 bases stayed unmatched. The CDR3 totals 15 residues. CDR1 SGHTA and CDR2 FQGNSA come from the germline V gene. The table came from immunoSEQ multiplex PCR; TCRdb's copy has only in-frame clones and leaves some out. The table includes 50,000 to 85,000 clones, 79% detected once. Specimen: peripheral blood, collected on day 0 of MenACWY control vaccination. The V and J genes are TRBV7-2 and TRBJ1-4; 10 bases align to TRBD1. This clonotype originated in an adult in good health. CDR3 sequence: CASSPNPGQGRGLFF. CDR3 sequence (DNA): TGTGCCAGCAGCCCCAATCCGGGACAGGGGAGGGGACTGTTTTTT.